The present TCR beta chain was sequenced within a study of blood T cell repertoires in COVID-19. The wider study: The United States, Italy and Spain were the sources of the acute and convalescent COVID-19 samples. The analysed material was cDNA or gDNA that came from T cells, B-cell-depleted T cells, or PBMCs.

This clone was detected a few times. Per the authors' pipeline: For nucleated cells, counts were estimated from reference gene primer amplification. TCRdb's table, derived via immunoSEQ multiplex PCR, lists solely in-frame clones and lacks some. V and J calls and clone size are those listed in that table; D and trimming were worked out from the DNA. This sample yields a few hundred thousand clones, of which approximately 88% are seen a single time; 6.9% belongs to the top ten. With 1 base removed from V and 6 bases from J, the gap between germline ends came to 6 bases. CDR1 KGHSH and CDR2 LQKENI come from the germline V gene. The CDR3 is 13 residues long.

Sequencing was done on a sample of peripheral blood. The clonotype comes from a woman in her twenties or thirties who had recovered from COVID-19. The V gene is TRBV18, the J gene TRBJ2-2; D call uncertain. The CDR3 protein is CASSPREAGELFF. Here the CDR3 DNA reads TGTGCCAGCTCACCACGCGAGGCCGGGGAGCTGTTTTTT.